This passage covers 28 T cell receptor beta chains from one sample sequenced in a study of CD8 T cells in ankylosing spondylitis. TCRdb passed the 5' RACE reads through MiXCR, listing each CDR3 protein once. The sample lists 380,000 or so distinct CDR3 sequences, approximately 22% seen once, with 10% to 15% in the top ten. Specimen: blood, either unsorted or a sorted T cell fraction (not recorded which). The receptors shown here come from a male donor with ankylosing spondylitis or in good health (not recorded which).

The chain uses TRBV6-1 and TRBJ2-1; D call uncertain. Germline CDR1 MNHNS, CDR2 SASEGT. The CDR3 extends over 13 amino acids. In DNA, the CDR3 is TGTGCGACGTCCGACATCTCCTACAATGAGCAGTTCTTC. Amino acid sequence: CATSDISYNEQFF.

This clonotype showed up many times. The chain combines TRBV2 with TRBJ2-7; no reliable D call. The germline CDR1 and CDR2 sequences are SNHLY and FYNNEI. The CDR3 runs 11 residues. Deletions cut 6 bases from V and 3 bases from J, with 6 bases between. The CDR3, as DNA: TGTGCCAGCAGCGAGAACTACGAGCAGTACTTC. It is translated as CASSENYEQYF.

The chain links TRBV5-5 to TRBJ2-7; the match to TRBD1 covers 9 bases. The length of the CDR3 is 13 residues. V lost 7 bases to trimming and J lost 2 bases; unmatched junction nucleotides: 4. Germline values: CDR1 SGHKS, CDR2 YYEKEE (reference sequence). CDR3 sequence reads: CASHRTGAYEQYF. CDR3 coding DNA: TGTGCCAGCCACCGGACAGGGGCCTACGAGCAGTACTTC.

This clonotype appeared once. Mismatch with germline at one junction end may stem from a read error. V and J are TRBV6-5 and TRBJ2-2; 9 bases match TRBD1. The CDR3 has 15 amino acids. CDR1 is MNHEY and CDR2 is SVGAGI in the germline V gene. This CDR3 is CASIYRGLDTGELFF. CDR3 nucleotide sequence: TGTGCCAGCATTTACAGGGGGCTTGACACCGGGGAGCTGTTTTTT.

The CDR3 loop is CASSQAGSNQPQHF. The CDR3 bases are TGTGCCAGCAGCCAAGCCGGGAGCAATCAGCCCCAGCATTTT. V usage is TRBV7-9 and J usage is TRBJ1-5; no clear D. The germline V and J ends were trimmed by 5 bases and 1 base, with 9 bases remaining between them. In germline, CDR1 is SEHNR, CDR2 FQNEAQ (reference sequence). CDR3 length equals 14 residues.

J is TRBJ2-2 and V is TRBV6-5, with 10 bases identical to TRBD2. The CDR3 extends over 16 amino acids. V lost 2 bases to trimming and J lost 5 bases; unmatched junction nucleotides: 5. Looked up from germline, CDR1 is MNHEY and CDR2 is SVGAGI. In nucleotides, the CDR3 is TGTGCCAGCAGTTACACAGCGGGGGGGCGAACCGGGGAGCTGTTTTTT. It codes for CASSYTAGGRTGELFF.

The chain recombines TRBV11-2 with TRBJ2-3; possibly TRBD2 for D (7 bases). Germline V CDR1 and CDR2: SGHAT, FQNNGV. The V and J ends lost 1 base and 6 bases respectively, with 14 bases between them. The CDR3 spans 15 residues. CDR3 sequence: CASSLVGGGADTQYF. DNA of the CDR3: TGTGCCAGCAGCTTAGTGGGTGGGGGGGCGGATACGCAGTATTTT.

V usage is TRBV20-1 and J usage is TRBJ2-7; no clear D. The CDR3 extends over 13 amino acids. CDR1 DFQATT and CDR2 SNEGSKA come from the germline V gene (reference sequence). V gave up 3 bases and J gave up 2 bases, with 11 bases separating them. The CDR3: CSARSFGTYEQYF. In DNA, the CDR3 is TGCAGTGCTAGGTCTTTCGGTACCTACGAGCAGTACTTC.

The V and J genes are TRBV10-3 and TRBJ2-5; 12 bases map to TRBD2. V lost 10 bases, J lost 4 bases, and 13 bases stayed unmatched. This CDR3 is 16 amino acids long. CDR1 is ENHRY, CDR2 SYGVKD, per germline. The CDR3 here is CATAGTSGGSRETQYF. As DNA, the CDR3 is TGTGCCACCGCCGGAACTAGCGGGGGGTCCCGAGAGACCCAGTACTTC.

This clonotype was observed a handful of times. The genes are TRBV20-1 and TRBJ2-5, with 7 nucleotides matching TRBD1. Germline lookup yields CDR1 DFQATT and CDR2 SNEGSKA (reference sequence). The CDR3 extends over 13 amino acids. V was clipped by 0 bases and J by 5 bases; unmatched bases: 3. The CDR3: CSARDPQGETQYF. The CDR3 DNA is TGCAGTGCTAGAGATCCACAGGGGGAGACCCAGTACTTC.

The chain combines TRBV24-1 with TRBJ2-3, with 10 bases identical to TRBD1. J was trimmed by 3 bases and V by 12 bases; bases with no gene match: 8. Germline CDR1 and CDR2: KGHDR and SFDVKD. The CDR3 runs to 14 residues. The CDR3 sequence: CAVGTGDMTDTQYF. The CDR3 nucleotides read TGTGCCGTCGGGACAGGGGATATGACAGATACGCAGTATTTT.

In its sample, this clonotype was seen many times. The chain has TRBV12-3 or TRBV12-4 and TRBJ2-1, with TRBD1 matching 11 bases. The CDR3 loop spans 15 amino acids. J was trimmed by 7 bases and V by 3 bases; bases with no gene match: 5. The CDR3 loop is CASSFRDRGNNEQFF. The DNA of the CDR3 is TGTGCCAGCAGTTTCCGGGACAGGGGGAATAATGAGCAGTTCTTC.

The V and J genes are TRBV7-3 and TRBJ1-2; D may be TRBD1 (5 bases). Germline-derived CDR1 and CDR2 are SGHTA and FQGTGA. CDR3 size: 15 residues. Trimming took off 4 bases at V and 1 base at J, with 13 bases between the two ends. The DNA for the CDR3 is TGTGCCAGCAGCTCCACGGGGGAAAATAACTATGGCTACACCTTC. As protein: CASSSTGENNYGYTF.

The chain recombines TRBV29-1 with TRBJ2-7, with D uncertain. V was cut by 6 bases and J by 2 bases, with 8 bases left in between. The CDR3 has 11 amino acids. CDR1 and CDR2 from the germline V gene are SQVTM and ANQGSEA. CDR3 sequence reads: CSVLEAYEQYF. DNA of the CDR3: TGCAGCGTCCTAGAAGCCTACGAGCAGTACTTC.

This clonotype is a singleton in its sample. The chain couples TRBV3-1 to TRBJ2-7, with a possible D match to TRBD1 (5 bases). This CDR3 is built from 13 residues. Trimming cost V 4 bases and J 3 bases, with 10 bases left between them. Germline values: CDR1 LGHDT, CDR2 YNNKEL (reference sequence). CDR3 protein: CASSPGHNYEQYF. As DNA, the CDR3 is TGTGCCAGCAGCCCCGGACACAACTACGAGCAGTACTTC.

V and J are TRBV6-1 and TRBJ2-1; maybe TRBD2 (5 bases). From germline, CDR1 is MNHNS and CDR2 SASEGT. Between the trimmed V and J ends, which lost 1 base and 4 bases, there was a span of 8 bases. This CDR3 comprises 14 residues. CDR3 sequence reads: CASSEVGGYNEQFF. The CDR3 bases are TGTGCCAGCAGTGAAGTGGGCGGGTACAATGAGCAGTTCTTC.

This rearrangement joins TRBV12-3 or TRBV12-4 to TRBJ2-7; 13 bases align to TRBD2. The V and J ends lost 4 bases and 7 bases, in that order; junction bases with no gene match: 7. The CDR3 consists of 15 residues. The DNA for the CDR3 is TGTGCCAGCAGTTGGACTAGCGGGGGCGGCGGGGAGCAGTACTTC. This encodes CASSWTSGGGGEQYF.

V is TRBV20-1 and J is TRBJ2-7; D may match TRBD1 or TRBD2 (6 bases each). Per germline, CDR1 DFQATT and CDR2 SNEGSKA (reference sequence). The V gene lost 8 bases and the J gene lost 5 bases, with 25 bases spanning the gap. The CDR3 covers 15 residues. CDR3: CSTRGVGPLVHEQYF. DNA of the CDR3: TGCAGTACGAGGGGGGTGGGGCCACTAGTCCACGAGCAGTACTTC.

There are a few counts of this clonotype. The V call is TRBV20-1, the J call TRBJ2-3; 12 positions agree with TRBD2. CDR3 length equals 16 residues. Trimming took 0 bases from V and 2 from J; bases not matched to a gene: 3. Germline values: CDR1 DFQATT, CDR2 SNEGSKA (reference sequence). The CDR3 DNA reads TGCAGTGCTAGAGATTGGACTAGCGGGATCACAGATACGCAGTATTTT. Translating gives CSARDWTSGITDTQYF.

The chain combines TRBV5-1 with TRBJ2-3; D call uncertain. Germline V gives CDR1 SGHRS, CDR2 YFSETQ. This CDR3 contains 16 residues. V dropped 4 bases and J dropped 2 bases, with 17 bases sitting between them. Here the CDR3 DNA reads TGCGCCAGCAGCCCCAGCCCCAGCACCTTCACAGATACGCAGTATTTT. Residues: CASSPSPSTFTDTQYF.

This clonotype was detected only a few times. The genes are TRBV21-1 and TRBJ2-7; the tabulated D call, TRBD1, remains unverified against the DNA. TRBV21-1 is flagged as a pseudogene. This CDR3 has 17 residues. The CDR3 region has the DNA TGTGCCAGCAGCAAAGCGCTCAGGGGAGAGAGGTCCTACGAGCAGTACTTC. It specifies CASSKALRGERSYEQYF.

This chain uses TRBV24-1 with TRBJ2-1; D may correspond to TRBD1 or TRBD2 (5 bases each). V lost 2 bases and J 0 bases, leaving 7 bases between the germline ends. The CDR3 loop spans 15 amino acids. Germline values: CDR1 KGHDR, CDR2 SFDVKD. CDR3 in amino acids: CATSDWGSSYNEQFF. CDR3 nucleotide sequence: TGTGCCACCAGTGATTGGGGGAGCTCCTACAATGAGCAGTTCTTC.

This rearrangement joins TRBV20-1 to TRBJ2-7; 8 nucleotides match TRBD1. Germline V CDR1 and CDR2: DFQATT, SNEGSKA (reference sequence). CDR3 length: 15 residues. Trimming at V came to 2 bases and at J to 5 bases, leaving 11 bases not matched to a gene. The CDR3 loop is CSARHTDRVPHEQYF. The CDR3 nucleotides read TGCAGTGCTAGACATACGGACAGGGTTCCCCACGAGCAGTACTTC.

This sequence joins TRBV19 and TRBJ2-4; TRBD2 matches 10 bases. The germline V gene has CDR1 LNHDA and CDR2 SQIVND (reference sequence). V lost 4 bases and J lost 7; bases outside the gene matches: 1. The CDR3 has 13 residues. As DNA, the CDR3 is TGTGCCAGTAGTAGGGGACTAGCGAACATTCAGTACTTC. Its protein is CASSRGLANIQYF.

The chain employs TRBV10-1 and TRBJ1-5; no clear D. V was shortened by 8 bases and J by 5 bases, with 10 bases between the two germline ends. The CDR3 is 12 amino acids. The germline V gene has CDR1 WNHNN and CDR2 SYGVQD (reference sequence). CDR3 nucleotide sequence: TGCGCCAGCGATGGACGGGATCAGCCCCAGCATTTT. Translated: CASDGRDQPQHF.

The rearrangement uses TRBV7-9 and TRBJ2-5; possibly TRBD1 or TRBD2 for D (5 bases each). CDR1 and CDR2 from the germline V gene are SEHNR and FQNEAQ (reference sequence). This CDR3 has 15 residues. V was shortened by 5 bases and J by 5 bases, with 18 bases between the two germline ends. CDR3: CASSADGTTGETQYF. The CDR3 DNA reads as TGTGCCAGCAGCGCAGACGGGACCACGGGCGAGACCCAGTACTTC.

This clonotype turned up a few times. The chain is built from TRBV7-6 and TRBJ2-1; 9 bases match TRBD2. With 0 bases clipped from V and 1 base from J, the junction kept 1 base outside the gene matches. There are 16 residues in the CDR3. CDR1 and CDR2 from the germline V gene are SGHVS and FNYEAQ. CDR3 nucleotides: TGTGCCAGCAGCTTAGCTAGCGGGGGATCCTACAATGAGCAGTTCTTC. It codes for CASSLASGGSYNEQFF.

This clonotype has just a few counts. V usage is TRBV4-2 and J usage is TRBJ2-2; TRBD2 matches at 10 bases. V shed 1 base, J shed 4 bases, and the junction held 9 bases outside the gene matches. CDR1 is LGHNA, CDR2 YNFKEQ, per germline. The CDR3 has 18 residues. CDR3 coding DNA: TGTGCCAGCAGCCAAGGGGCCGGGACTAGCGTAGGCACCGGGGAGCTGTTTTTT. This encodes CASSQGAGTSVGTGELFF.